This T cell receptor beta chain was sequenced for a study of radiotherapy plus CTLA-4 blockade in lung cancer. Patients in the study, people with chemo-refractory metastatic non-small-cell lung cancer, received focal radiation plus ipilimumab CTLA-4 blockade. The repertoire was sequenced with immunoSEQ multiplex PCR; TCRdb's copy has only in-frame clones and lacks some. Of around 70,000 clones listed, roughly four fifths were seen once; the top ten hold less than 5%. The CDR3 totals 15 residues. Germline loops: CDR1 SGDLS, CDR2 YYNGEE. Trimming removed 0 bases from V and 3 bases from J, with 10 bases in between. For this clone: Its antigen is as yet unknown.

Study conclusions and caveats: Strongest reported response predictors: early blood clone changes and post-radiation interferon-beta. After radiotherapy and ipilimumab, tumor-derived clones expanded in peripheral blood.

The sample here was peripheral blood, taken from a patient treated with radiotherapy plus ipilimumab. The chain uses TRBV9 and TRBJ2-1; no clear D gene. The source is a human donor with non-small cell lung cancer who had a partial response to radiotherapy plus ipilimumab. CDR3 amino acids: CASSVGTPHYNEQFF. The CDR3 region has the DNA TGTGCCAGCAGCGTAGGAACTCCTCACTACAATGAGCAGTTCTTC.